Sequencing of this T cell receptor beta chain was carried out in a study of cytomegalovirus exposure and HLA in healthy donors. Study-wide findings and caveats: It was assumed in the presence/absence analyses that sequencing depth was roughly uniform across donors. Most observed TCR sequences were rare, whereas some public TCRs were detected in many donors.

Germline V gives CDR1 SQVTM, CDR2 ANQGSEA. The CDR3 is made up of 14 amino acids. V lost 3 bases, J lost 4 bases, and 8 bases stayed unmatched. This clone was found a few times. Its antigen is unidentified. The primer mix had 60 Vbeta and 13 Jbeta primers. Generated by immunoSEQ multiplex PCR, the TCRdb table keeps only in-frame clones and is missing some. The sample comprises 100,000 to 140,000 clones, under 80% of which are singletons, and 12% to 15% rests with the top ten. V is TRBV29-1 and J is TRBJ2-5; 7 bases align to TRBD2. Source material: PBMCs. The TCR sequence derives from a woman aged 40 to 55 in good health and CMV-seropositive. The CDR3: CSVDGGPGGETQYF. The CDR3 DNA follows: TGCAGCGTTGACGGGGGTCCGGGGGGAGAGACCCAGTACTTC.